This T cell receptor beta chain emerged from a study of identifying expanded T cells in peripheral blood. Germline CDR1 reads SEHNR; CDR2 reads FQNEAQ (reference sequence). This CDR3 spans 12 amino acids. Trimming left V 0 bases short and J 5 bases short, with 5 bases between. Data came from immunoSEQ multiplex PCR; TCRdb stores just in-frame clones and leaves some out. The sample contains about 94,000 clones, 88% of which appear only once. V and J are TRBV7-9 and TRBJ2-7; D remains ambiguous. This TCR was recovered from a person aged 18 to 75 in good health. The source material was blood. The CDR3 region is CASSLAPHEQYF. The CDR3 nucleotides are TGTGCCAGCAGCTTAGCGCCCCACGAGCAGTACTTC.